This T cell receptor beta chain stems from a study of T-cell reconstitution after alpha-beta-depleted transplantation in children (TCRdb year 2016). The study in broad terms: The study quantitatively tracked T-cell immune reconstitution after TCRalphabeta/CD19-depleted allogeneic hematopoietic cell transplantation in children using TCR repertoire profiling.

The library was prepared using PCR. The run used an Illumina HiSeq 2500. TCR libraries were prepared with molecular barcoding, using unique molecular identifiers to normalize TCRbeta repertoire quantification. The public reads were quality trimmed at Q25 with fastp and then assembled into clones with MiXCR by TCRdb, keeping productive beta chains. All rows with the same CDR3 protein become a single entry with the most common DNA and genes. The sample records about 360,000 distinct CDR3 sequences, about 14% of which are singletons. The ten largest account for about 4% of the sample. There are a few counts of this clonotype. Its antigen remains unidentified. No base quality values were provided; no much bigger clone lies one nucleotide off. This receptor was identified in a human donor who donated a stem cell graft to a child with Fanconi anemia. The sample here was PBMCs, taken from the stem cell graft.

The CDR3 reads as follows: CASSSYGGGELFF. Here is the DNA: TGTGCCAGCAGCTCGTATGGGGGCGGGGAGCTGTTTTTT. The V and J segments used are TRBV7-9 and TRBJ2-2, with the D call perhaps TRBD1 or TRBD2, as 5 bases match in each case. V sheds 4 bases and J sheds 7 bases, leaving 10 bases between their ends. Its CDR3 holds 13 amino acids, cysteine through phenylalanine. The retained sequence is limited to the CDR3, 39 bases, with the frame set at the first base. The germline V gene (reference sequence) provides CDR1 SEHNR and CDR2 FQNEAQ.